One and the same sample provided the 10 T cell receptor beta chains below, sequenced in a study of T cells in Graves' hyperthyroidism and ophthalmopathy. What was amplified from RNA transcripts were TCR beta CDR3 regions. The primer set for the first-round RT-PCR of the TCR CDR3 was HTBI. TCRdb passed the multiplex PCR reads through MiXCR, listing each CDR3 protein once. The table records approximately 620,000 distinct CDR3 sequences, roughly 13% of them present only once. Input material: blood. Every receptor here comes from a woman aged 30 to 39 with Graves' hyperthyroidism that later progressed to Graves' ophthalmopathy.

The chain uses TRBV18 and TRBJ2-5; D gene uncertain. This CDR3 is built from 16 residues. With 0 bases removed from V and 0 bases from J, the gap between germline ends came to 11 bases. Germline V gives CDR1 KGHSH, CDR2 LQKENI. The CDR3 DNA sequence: TGTGCCAGCTCACCACCAAAAGGCGGAAACCAAGAGACCCAGTACTTC. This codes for CASSPPKGGNQETQYF.

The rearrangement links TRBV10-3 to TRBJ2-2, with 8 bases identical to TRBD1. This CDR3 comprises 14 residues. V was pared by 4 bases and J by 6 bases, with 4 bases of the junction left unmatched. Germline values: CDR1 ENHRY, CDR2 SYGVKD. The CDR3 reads CAISGADRAGELFF. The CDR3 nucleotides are TGTGCCATCAGTGGTGCGGACAGGGCCGGGGAGCTGTTTTTT.

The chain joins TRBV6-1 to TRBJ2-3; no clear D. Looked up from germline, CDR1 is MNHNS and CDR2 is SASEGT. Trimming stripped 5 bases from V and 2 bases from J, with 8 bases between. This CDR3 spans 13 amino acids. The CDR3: CASSTDSTDTQYF. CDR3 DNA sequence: TGTGCCAGCAGTACGGATTCCACAGATACGCAGTATTTT.

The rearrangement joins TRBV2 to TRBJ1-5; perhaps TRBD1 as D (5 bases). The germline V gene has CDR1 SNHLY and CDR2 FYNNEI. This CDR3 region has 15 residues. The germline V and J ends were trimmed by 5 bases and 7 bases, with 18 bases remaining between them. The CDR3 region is CASSWKRGFEQPQHF. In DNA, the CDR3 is TGTGCCAGCAGTTGGAAAAGGGGTTTTGAGCAGCCCCAGCATTTT.

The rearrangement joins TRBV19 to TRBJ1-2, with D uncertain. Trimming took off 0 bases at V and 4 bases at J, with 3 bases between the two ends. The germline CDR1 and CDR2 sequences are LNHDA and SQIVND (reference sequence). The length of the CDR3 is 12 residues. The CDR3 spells CASSIDVYGYTF. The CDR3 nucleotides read TGTGCCAGTAGTATAGACGTCTATGGCTACACCTTC.

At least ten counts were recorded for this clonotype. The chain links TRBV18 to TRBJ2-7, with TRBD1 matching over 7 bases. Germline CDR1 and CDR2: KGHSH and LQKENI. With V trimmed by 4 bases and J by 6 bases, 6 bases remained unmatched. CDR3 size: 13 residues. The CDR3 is CASSQGQVTEQYF. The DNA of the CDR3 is TGTGCCAGCTCACAAGGACAGGTAACCGAGCAGTACTTC.

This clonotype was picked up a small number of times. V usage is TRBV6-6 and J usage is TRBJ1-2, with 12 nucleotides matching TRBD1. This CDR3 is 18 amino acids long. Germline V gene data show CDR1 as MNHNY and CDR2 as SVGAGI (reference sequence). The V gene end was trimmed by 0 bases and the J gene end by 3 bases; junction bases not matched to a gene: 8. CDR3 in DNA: TGTGCCAGCAGTTACTCAGGGACAGGGGGCGAGGACTACTATGGCTACACCTTC. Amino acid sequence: CASSYSGTGGEDYYGYTF.

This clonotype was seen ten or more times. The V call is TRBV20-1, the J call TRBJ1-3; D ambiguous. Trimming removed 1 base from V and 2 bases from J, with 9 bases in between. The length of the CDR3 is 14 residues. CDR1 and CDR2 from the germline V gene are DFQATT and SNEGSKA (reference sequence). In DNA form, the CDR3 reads TGCAGTGCTAGAGGGGGTAGTGCTGGAAACACCATATATTTT. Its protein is CSARGGSAGNTIYF.

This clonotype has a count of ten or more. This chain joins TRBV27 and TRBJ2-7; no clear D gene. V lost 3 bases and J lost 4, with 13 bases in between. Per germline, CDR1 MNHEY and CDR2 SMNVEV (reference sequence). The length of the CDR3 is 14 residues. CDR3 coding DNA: TGTGCCAGCAGTTTGCGGAGTGATGGGTACGAGCAGTACTTC. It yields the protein CASSLRSDGYEQYF.

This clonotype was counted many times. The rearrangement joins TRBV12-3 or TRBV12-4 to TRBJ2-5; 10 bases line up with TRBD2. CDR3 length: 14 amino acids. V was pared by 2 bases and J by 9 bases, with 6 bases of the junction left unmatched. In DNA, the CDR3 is TGTGCCAGCAGTTTACAGCGGGAGGGGGTTTCCCAGTACTTC. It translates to CASSLQREGVSQYF.